This TCR beta chain was documented in a study of T cells in Graves' hyperthyroidism and ophthalmopathy. Among ophthalmopathy patients, the Clinical Activity Score reached at least 3, the NOSPECS grade reached at least 4, and duration remained under 3 months. Patients were excluded for uncontrolled infection, other autoimmune disease, pregnancy or lactation. There are a few counts of this clonotype. V was pared by 2 bases and J by 12 bases, with 11 bases between. CDR1 MNHEY and CDR2 SMNVEV come from the germline V gene (reference sequence). The length of the CDR3 is 12 residues. RNA transcripts provided the source from which TCR beta CDR3 regions were amplified. Using the HTBI primer set, a first-round RT-PCR was run on the TCR CDR3. TCRdb ran MiXCR on the multiplex PCR reads and lists one entry per CDR3 protein. The sample shows 330,000 or so distinct CDR3 sequences, approximately 18% of them seen only once.

The sequence came from a middle-aged man with Graves' ophthalmopathy. The chain joins TRBV27 to TRBJ2-1; a weak D match, TRBD2 (5 bases). The sequencing sample was made of blood. CDR3 protein: CASSLKAGRQFF. The DNA of the CDR3 is TGTGCCAGCAGTTTAAAGGCGGGTAGGCAGTTCTTC.